This T cell receptor (beta chain) was recovered during a study of cytomegalovirus exposure and HLA in healthy donors. Unrecorded immune exposures were likely, despite nominal health at sampling. Both 60 Vbeta primers and 13 Jbeta primers went into the PCR. The data were produced by immunoSEQ multiplex PCR, yet TCRdb's version contains in-frame clones alone and is incomplete. The sample consists of more than 95,000 clones, around 75% of them appearing once. The CDR3 is 9 amino acids. CDR1 GTSNPN and CDR2 SVGIG come from the germline V gene (reference sequence). With V trimmed by 8 bases and J by 14 bases, 7 bases remained unmatched.

The V call is TRBV30, the J call TRBJ2-5, with 8 bases lining up with TRBD2. Sequenced: PBMCs. The sequence was collected from a woman between 45 and 65 years old in good health and CMV-seropositive. The CDR3 spells CAGPGLGYF. As DNA, the CDR3 is TGTGCCGGCCCGGGACTAGGTTACTTC. Filled out from reference TRBV30 and TRBJ2-5, the complete variable domain reads SQTIHQWPATLVQPVGSPLSLECTVEGTSNPNLYWYRQAAGRGLQLLFYSVGIGQISSEVPQNLSASRPQDRQFILSSKKLLLSDSGFYLCAGPGLGYFGPGTRLLVL.